This T cell receptor (beta chain) was captured by sequencing in a study of cytomegalovirus exposure and HLA in healthy donors. Whole-study context: The Caucasian-associated ancestry cluster contained about 80% of the 398 genotyped donors.

On this clone: Its target is unknown.

V trimming: 6 bases; J trimming: 6 bases; junction bases outside the gene matches: 2. Per germline, CDR1 LNHDA and CDR2 SQIVND (reference sequence). The CDR3 has 12 amino acids. The PCR used 60 Vbeta and 13 Jbeta primers. Sequencing was performed with immunoSEQ multiplex PCR; in TCRdb, only in-frame clones are kept and a portion is missing. This sample has around 120,000 clones; approximately 70% occur once, and the top ten carry approximately 11%. Findings and limits, study-wide: Later analysis demonstrated an association between a missense DCLRE1C variant and TCR beta V- and J-gene trimming. According to a later analysis, donors in an Asian-associated ancestry cluster reportedly had fewer N-insertions than the roughly 670-donor mean. In a later analysis, approximately 15,000 TCR beta sequences were associated with HLA alleles at 0.05 false discovery rate.

The sample was PBMCs. The receptor was derived from a man in his forties or fifties in good health and CMV-seropositive. The V and J genes are TRBV19 and TRBJ2-1; TRBD2 matches 7 bases. The CDR3 sequence: CASRGTTNEQFF. CDR3 sequence (DNA): TGTGCCAGTAGGGGGACTACCAATGAGCAGTTCTTC.